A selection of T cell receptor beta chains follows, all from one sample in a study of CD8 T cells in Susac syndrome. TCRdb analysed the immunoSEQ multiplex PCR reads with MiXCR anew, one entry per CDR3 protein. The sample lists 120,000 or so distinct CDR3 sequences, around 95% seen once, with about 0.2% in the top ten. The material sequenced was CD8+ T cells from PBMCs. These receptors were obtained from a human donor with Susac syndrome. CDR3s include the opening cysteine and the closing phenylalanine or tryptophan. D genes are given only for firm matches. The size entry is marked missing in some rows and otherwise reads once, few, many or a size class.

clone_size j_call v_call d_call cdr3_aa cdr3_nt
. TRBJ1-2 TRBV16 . CASSHRQVSGYGYTF TGTGCCAGCAGCCATCGACAGGTCTCGGGGTATGGCTACACCTTC
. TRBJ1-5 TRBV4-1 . CASSGEAKGNQPQHF TGCGCCAGCAGCGGGGAGGCTAAAGGCAATCAGCCCCAGCATTTT
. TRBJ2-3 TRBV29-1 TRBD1 CSVVGQITDTQYF TGCAGCGTCGTGGGACAGATCACAGATACGCAGTATTTT
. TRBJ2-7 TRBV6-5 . CASSYQLANYEQYF TGTGCCAGCAGTTATCAGCTAGCCAACTACGAGCAGTACTTC
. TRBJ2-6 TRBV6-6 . CASSYKASGANVLTF TGTGCCAGCAGTTACAAGGCCTCTGGGGCCAACGTCCTGACTTTC
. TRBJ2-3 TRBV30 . CAWQGPTDTQYF TGTGCCTGGCAGGGCCCCACAGATACGCAGTATTTT
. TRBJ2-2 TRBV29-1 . CSVIGGTGELFF TGCAGCGTTATTGGGGGCACCGGGGAGCTGTTTTTT
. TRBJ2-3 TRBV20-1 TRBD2 CSARLRLAGRTDTQYF TGCAGTGCTAGATTACGACTAGCGGGCCGCACAGATACGCAGTATTTT
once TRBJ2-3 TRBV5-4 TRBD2 CASSLAASGNTDTQYF TGTGCCAGCAGCTTGGCGGCTAGCGGTAATACAGATACGCAGTATTTT
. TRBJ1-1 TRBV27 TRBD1 CASSTGGIAEAFF TGTGCCAGCAGTACAGGGGGCATCGCTGAAGCTTTCTTT
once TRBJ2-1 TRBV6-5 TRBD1 CASSYSPHRGLGEQFF TGTGCCAGCAGTTACTCCCCCCACAGGGGGCTCGGTGAGCAGTTCTTC
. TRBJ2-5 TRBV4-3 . CASSQDIGAQETQYF TGCGCCAGCAGCCAAGATATAGGAGCACAAGAGACCCAGTACTTC
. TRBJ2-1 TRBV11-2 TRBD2 CASSLDRGTSGNNEQFF TGTGCCAGCAGCTTAGATAGGGGTACTAGCGGGAACAATGAGCAGTTCTTC
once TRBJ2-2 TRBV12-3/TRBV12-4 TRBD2 CASTPRGDPELFF TGTGCCAGCACCCCACGGGGGGACCCGGAGCTGTTTTTT
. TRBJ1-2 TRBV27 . CASKPAGVYGYTF TGTGCCAGCAAACCCGCGGGAGTCTATGGCTACACCTTC
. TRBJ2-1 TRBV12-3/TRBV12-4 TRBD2 CASSLSGLAASNEQFF TGTGCCAGCAGTTTAAGCGGACTAGCGGCTTCCAATGAGCAGTTCTTC
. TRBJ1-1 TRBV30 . CAWSVASYTEAFF TGTGCCTGGAGTGTAGCGTCGTACACTGAAGCTTTCTTT
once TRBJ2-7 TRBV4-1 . CASSPQQASGAYEQYF TGCGCCAGCAGCCCTCAACAGGCCAGTGGGGCCTACGAGCAGTACTTC